This entry features one T cell receptor beta chain sequence. What it binds is unknown. The ends lost 5 bases at V and 5 bases at J; junction bases unmatched: 9. This CDR3 comprises 14 residues. Germline V gene lookup returns CDR1 SGHRS and CDR2 YFSETQ. The record originates from a study of T cell responses to AZD1222 COVID-19 vaccine. General study results and limits: Donors, mostly white British, included more females; clonal diversity was possibly underestimated.

Clones were read by immunoSEQ multiplex PCR, and TCRdb kept only the in-frame ones, dropping some. The sample includes 40,000 to 45,000 clones, 75% to 85% of them seen just once. The receptor was derived from an adult in good health. The V call is TRBV5-1, the J call TRBJ2-5; 7 bases are a match to TRBD1. The specimen was peripheral blood, collected on day 0 of AZD1222 vaccination. The CDR3 sequence: CASSTPTGKETQYF. The CDR3 coding sequence is TGCGCCAGCAGTACTCCGACAGGGAAGGAGACCCAGTACTTC.